The clone carrying this T cell receptor (beta chain) was counted at least ten times. The antigen remains undetermined. The read ends 3 residues before the CDR3 terminus; that terminus is restored from the germline J gene. Profiling relied on immunoSEQ multiplex PCR, and the TCRdb table lists in-frame clones only, not all of them. The repertoire consists of under 50,000 clones, none detected only once. The sample is drawn from a study of T cell clonality in common variable immunodeficiency. The CDR3 has 15 residues. CDR1 LNHDA and CDR2 SQIVND come from the germline V gene (reference sequence). Trimming left V 6 bases short and J 3 bases short, with 17 bases between. Study-wide results and caveats: Fewer deletions and N-nucleotide insertions were reportedly seen in common variable immunodeficiency TCR beta sequences. Fewer TCRbeta clones were shared among CVID subjects than controls. Patient heterogeneity in the CVID cohort limited correlations between repertoire features and clinical complications.

The clonotype comes from a person between 18 and 75 years old in good health. The sequencing input was peripheral blood mononuclear cells. The rearrangement uses TRBV19 and TRBJ1-2, with a weak D call TRBD1 (6 bases). The covered CDR3 bases are TGTGCCAGTAGGCCCGAGACAGGCCGGTACTATGGC. Encoded protein: CASRPETGRYYG. The full CDR3 protein reads CASRPETGRYYGYTF.